The 8 T cell receptor beta chains listed next were all sequenced from one sample in a study of blood T cell repertoires in COVID-19. The data were produced by immunoSEQ multiplex PCR, yet TCRdb's version contains in-frame clones alone and is incomplete. The data show roughly 150,000 clones, under 90% seen once. Sequenced input: PBMCs or T cells enriched from blood (not recorded which). All receptors derive from a woman in her sixties who had recovered from COVID-19.

This chain links TRBV2 with TRBJ1-5; D is uncertain. The CDR3 sequence is 12 residues long. CDR1 and CDR2 (germline): SNHLY, FYNNEI. V lost 6 bases, J lost 4 bases, and 7 bases lay in between. For the CDR3, the DNA is TGTGCCAGCAGGGTCAGGAATCAGCCCCAGCATTTT. Its protein product is CASRVRNQPQHF. The full variable domain, in which reference TRBV2 and TRBJ1-5 provide the parts outside the CDR3, is EPEVTQTPSHQVTQMGQEVILRCVPISNHLYFYWYRQILGQKVEFLVSFYNNEISEKSEIFDDQFSVERPDGSNFTLKIRSTKLEDSAMYFCASRVRNQPQHFGDGTRLSIL.

The rearrangement links TRBV5-6 to TRBJ2-1; 13 bases match TRBD2. The CDR3 runs to 17 residues. The germline V gene encodes CDR1 SGHDT and CDR2 YYEEEE. The ends lost 2 bases at V and 6 bases at J; junction bases unmatched: 8. CDR3 region: CASSFPPGLAGFNEQFF. CDR3 DNA sequence: TGTGCCAGCAGCTTCCCCCCGGGACTAGCGGGGTTCAATGAGCAGTTCTTC.

V usage is TRBV7-9 and J usage is TRBJ2-1, with 9 bases lining up with TRBD2. V lost 6 bases to trimming and J lost 3 bases; unmatched junction nucleotides: 6. This CDR3 comprises 15 residues. Germline CDR1 SEHNR, CDR2 FQNEAQ (reference sequence). As DNA, the CDR3 is TGTGCCAGCAGGCCCGATAGCGGGAGCTACAATGAGCAGTTCTTC. This gives the protein CASRPDSGSYNEQFF. Combining the CDR3 with reference TRBV7-9 and TRBJ2-1 gives the whole variable domain DTGVSQNPRHKITKRGQNVTFRCDPISEHNRLYWYRQTLGQGPEFLTYFQNEAQLEKSRLLSDRFSAERPKGSFSTLEIQRTEQGDSAMYLCASRPDSGSYNEQFFGPGTRLTVL.

This clone has only a few counts. The chain employs TRBV15 and TRBJ2-7, with 8 bases identical to TRBD2. Germline V gives CDR1 LNHNV, CDR2 YYDKDF (reference sequence). The CDR3 has 14 amino acids. V gave up 6 bases and J gave up 1 base; unmatched junction bases: 5. CDR3 loop: CATRVSGESYEQYF. CDR3 DNA sequence: TGTGCCACCAGGGTTAGCGGGGAATCCTACGAGCAGTACTTC. Complete variable domain (other parts from reference TRBV15 and TRBJ2-7): DAMVIQNPRYQVTQFGKPVTLSCSQTLNHNVMYWYQQKSSQAPKLLFHYYDKDFNNEADTPDNFQSRRPNTSFCFLDIRSPGLGDTAMYLCATRVSGESYEQYFGPGTRLTVT.

This chain joins TRBV2 and TRBJ2-3; the match to TRBD2 covers 9 bases. J was trimmed by 3 bases and V by 6 bases; bases with no gene match: 4. Germline CDR1 and CDR2: SNHLY and FYNNEI. This CDR3 contains 14 residues. The CDR3 loop is CASRDLAGTDTQYF. The CDR3 DNA sequence: TGTGCCAGCAGGGATCTAGCGGGGACAGATACGCAGTATTTT.

The chain combines TRBV5-4 with TRBJ1-2, with a possible D match to TRBD1 (6 bases). The length of the CDR3 is 14 residues. Trimming removed 1 base at V and 2 bases at J, with 9 bases between. Germline V lookup: CDR1 SGHNT, CDR2 YYREEE (reference sequence). CDR3 region: CASSLKGGNYGYTF. CDR3 sequence (DNA): TGTGCCAGCAGCTTGAAAGGGGGAAACTATGGCTACACCTTC. The full variable domain, with the rest looked up from reference TRBV5-4 and TRBJ1-2, is ETGVTQSPTHLIKTRGQQVTLRCSSQSGHNTVSWYQQALGQGPQFIFQYYREEENGRGNFPPRFSGLQFPNYSSELNVNALELDDSALYLCASSLKGGNYGYTFGSGTRLTVV.

As concerns this clone: In the same sample, other DNA sequences code for this CDR3. J is TRBJ2-1 and V is TRBV5-1; the match to TRBD1 covers 7 bases. Germline V gene sequence: CDR1 SGHRS, CDR2 YFSETQ. The CDR3 is 15 amino acids. The J segment lost 0 bases and the V segment lost 0 bases, leaving 0 bases of the junction unmatched. CDR3 DNA sequence: TGCGCCAGCAGCTTGGGACAGGGCTCCTACAATGAGCAGTTCTTC. It specifies CASSLGQGSYNEQFF.

J is TRBJ2-7 and V is TRBV2; 7 nucleotides agree with TRBD1. J lost 3 bases, V lost 6 bases, and 8 bases had no gene match. This CDR3 contains 14 residues. CDR1 and CDR2 from the germline V gene are SNHLY and FYNNEI. This chain's CDR3 is CASRRDSQDYEQYF. As DNA, the CDR3 is TGTGCCAGCAGGAGGGACAGCCAGGACTACGAGCAGTACTTC.